This T cell receptor (beta chain) was identified during a study of blood T cell repertoires in COVID-19. Germline CDR1 reads GTSNPN; CDR2 reads SVGIG (reference sequence). The CDR3 has 13 amino acids. V gave up 3 bases and J gave up 1 base, with 7 bases separating them. Per the authors' pipeline: Scientists estimated how many nucleated cells there were by amplifying reference gene primers. Here immunoSEQ multiplex PCR was the method, and the copy in TCRdb shows in-frame clones only, minus some. That table is the source of V, J and clone size, and D and trimming were worked out from the DNA. The sample contains more than 150,000 clones, 85% to 90% of which appear only once.

This chain links TRBV30 with TRBJ1-5, with D uncertain. The specimen sequenced was peripheral blood. This TCR was sampled from a woman between 18 and 30 years old who had recovered from COVID-19. The CDR3 region has the DNA TGTGCCTGGAGAGAGGAAAGCAATCAGCCCCAGCATTTT. It translates to CAWREESNQPQHF.